This T cell receptor beta chain is from a study of blood T cell repertoires in COVID-19. The overall study: Both acute and convalescent COVID-19 samples were obtained from the United States, Italy and Spain. Nucleic acid was either cDNA or gDNA, and it came from T cells, B-cell-depleted T cells, or PBMCs.

V was shortened by 2 bases and J by 4 bases, with 9 bases between the two germline ends. CDR1 and CDR2 (germline): MDHEN, SYDVKM. This CDR3 is built from 14 residues. Measured with immunoSEQ multiplex PCR; TCRdb has only the in-frame clones, and not every one. The table has approximately 70,000 clones, less than 85% seen once. This TCR was recovered from a woman over 75 with active or convalescent COVID-19. Source material: peripheral blood. The chain recombines TRBV28 with TRBJ2-1, with D possibly matching TRBD2 (6 bases). The chain's CDR3 is CASSLRDFYNEQFF. CDR3 coding DNA: TGTGCCAGCAGTTTAAGGGACTTTTACAATGAGCAGTTCTTC.